Presented here are 6 T cell receptor beta chains from one specimen sequenced in a study of cytotoxic CD8 clonotypes in ibrutinib-treated CLL. Data came from immunoSEQ multiplex PCR; TCRdb stores just in-frame clones and leaves some out. The repertoire holds 150,000 or so clones, with approximately 81% as singletons. The sequences come from PBMCs, collected after 12 months of ibrutinib treatment. These receptor sequences come from a human donor with chronic lymphocytic leukemia.

CDR3 protein: CASSLASAAGGTQYF. CDR3 bases: TGTGCCAGCAGCTTAGCATCCGCAGCGGGGGGGACCCAGTACTTC. The rearrangement links TRBV7-7 to TRBJ2-5; 9 bases fit TRBD2. Per the germline V gene, CDR1 is SSHAT and CDR2 is FNYEAQ (reference sequence). With 0 bases clipped from V and 7 bases from J, the junction kept 6 bases outside the gene matches. This CDR3 is built from 15 residues. The complete variable domain, with remaining parts taken from reference TRBV7-7 and TRBJ2-5, reads GAGVSQSPRYKVTKRGQDVTLRCDPISSHATLYWYQQALGQGPEFLTYFNYEAQPDKSGLPSDRFSAERPEGSISTLTIQRTEQRDSAMYRCASSLASAAGGTQYFGPGTRLLVL.

The V gene is TRBV5-1, the J gene TRBJ1-2, with 9 bases lining up with TRBD1. The CDR3 has 14 residues. V was pared by 2 bases and J by 4 bases, with 3 bases of the junction left unmatched. CDR1 is SGHRS, CDR2 YFSETQ, per germline. The CDR3 nucleotides read TGCGCCAGCAGCTTATTGGGACAGGGCTATGGCTACACCTTC. This gives the protein CASSLLGQGYGYTF.

This clone showed up just once. The V gene is TRBV15, the J gene TRBJ1-2; TRBD1 might be the D (6 bases). The CDR3 totals 15 residues. Trimming removed 3 bases at V and 5 bases at J, with 16 bases between. Germline V gene data show CDR1 as LNHNV and CDR2 as YYDKDF (reference sequence). As DNA, the CDR3 is TGTGCCACCAGCAGGAACAGGGTAGAGCGGTATGGCTACACCTTC. Translation: CATSRNRVERYGYTF.

V is TRBV2 and J is TRBJ1-2; 8 positions agree with TRBD1. V trimming: 6 bases; J trimming: 14 bases; junction bases outside the gene matches: 11. Germline lookup yields CDR1 SNHLY and CDR2 FYNNEI. The CDR3 is made up of 12 amino acids. The CDR3 here is CASSTDRAEVTF. The CDR3 DNA sequence: TGTGCCAGCAGCACGGACAGGGCCGAAGTAACCTTC.

This chain uses TRBV4-3 with TRBJ1-2; D call uncertain. Trimming took off 4 bases at V and 4 bases at J, with 13 bases between the two ends. Germline V CDR1 and CDR2: LGHNA, YSLEER. The CDR3 extends over 14 amino acids. The CDR3 bases are TGCGCCAGCAGCCCCCGAGGCCCGATCTATGGCTACACCTTC. It codes for CASSPRGPIYGYTF.

This clone appeared a few times. The chain recombines TRBV6-1 with TRBJ2-1, with TRBD1 identical over 8 bases. The junction had 11 bases not matched to a gene; V was cut back by 4 bases and J by 6 bases. The CDR3 runs 16 residues. Germline-derived CDR1 and CDR2 are MNHNS and SASEGT. This chain's CDR3 is CASSGVGRGPINEQFF. CDR3 nucleotides: TGTGCCAGCAGTGGGGTGGGCAGGGGGCCTATCAATGAGCAGTTCTTC.